These T cell receptor beta chains were read from a single sample in a study of blood T cell repertoires in COVID-19. Sequencing was performed with immunoSEQ multiplex PCR; in TCRdb, only in-frame clones are kept and a portion is missing. There are approximately 16,000 clones in the sample; about 89% occur only once, and 31% lies in the top ten. Sequenced material: peripheral blood. Receptors were obtained from an elderly woman with COVID-19, enrolled during active disease. Each CDR3 is given with its conserved first and last residue. Clone size appears in some rows only: once, few, many, or a class for an expanded clone.

J gene: TRBJ2-5; V gene: TRBV6-5; clone size: once; CDR3 protein: CASSYLYQETQYF
J gene: TRBJ2-7; V gene: TRBV19; clone size: NA; CDR3 protein: CASSIGGTGDYEQYF
J gene: TRBJ2-3; V gene: TRBV6-6; clone size: NA; CDR3 protein: CASRTGQLADTQYF
J gene: TRBJ1-4; V gene: TRBV27; clone size: NA; CDR3 protein: CATSRGDRYNEKLFF
J gene: TRBJ2-1; V gene: TRBV19; clone size: NA; CDR3 protein: CASSLGTTQYNEQFF
J gene: TRBJ1-1; V gene: TRBV27; clone size: once; CDR3 protein: CASFSRAAVGNTEAFF
J gene: TRBJ1-2; V gene: TRBV27; clone size: NA; CDR3 protein: CASRALDRGHGYTF
J gene: TRBJ1-5; V gene: TRBV6-2/TRBV6-3; clone size: NA; CDR3 protein: CASSPDRQGGLQPQHF
J gene: TRBJ2-3; V gene: TRBV28; clone size: NA; CDR3 protein: CASYGGSRTDTQYF
J gene: TRBJ2-5; V gene: TRBV7-9; clone size: NA; CDR3 protein: CASSFTGEETQYF
J gene: TRBJ1-2; V gene: TRBV12-3/TRBV12-4; clone size: NA; CDR3 protein: CASSGQGGYGYTF
J gene: TRBJ2-4; V gene: TRBV19; clone size: NA; CDR3 protein: CASSIIAGVFENIQYF
J gene: TRBJ2-6; V gene: TRBV6-5; clone size: NA; CDR3 protein: CASRRGSGANVLTF
J gene: TRBJ2-1; V gene: TRBV9; clone size: NA; CDR3 protein: CASSALSSYNEQFF
J gene: TRBJ1-1; V gene: TRBV7-9; clone size: NA; CDR3 protein: CASNRDSNTEAFF
J gene: TRBJ2-7; V gene: TRBV7-6; clone size: NA; CDR3 protein: CASSPRTGGSYEQYF
J gene: TRBJ2-3; V gene: TRBV27; clone size: once; CDR3 protein: CASRLTGLSTDTQYF
J gene: TRBJ2-5; V gene: TRBV9; clone size: once; CDR3 protein: CASSVKGAETQYF
J gene: TRBJ1-5; V gene: TRBV7-9; clone size: NA; CDR3 protein: CASSSGQGDQPQHF
J gene: TRBJ2-3; V gene: TRBV5-6; clone size: NA; CDR3 protein: CASSLVSRGRGRSQYF
J gene: TRBJ1-6; V gene: TRBV19; clone size: NA; CDR3 protein: CASSERYRAQSPLHF
J gene: TRBJ2-3; V gene: TRBV7-8; clone size: NA; CDR3 protein: CASSLGGLTDTQYF
J gene: TRBJ1-5; V gene: TRBV18; clone size: NA; CDR3 protein: CASSTRQGGNQPQHF
J gene: TRBJ2-7; V gene: TRBV27; clone size: few; CDR3 protein: CASRPIGTGGSYEQYF
J gene: TRBJ1-1; V gene: TRBV11-3; clone size: NA; CDR3 protein: CASSLSLGGENTEAFF
J gene: TRBJ2-7; V gene: TRBV6-5; clone size: NA; CDR3 protein: CASSYSPTGFNEQYF
J gene: TRBJ1-1; V gene: TRBV11-2; clone size: NA; CDR3 protein: CASMFYTEAFF
J gene: TRBJ2-7; V gene: TRBV13; clone size: NA; CDR3 protein: CASSGRQVLDYEQYF
J gene: TRBJ2-7; V gene: TRBV28; clone size: NA; CDR3 protein: CASRKGLHEQYF
J gene: TRBJ1-5; V gene: TRBV18; clone size: NA; CDR3 protein: CASSPPTGSGGLHQPQHF
J gene: TRBJ2-7; V gene: TRBV5-4; clone size: once; CDR3 protein: CASSLAKTGEHEQYF
J gene: TRBJ2-2; V gene: TRBV4-2; clone size: once; CDR3 protein: CASSPGLSQNTGELFF
J gene: TRBJ1-6; V gene: TRBV25-1; clone size: NA; CDR3 protein: CASGDSRWWALHF
J gene: TRBJ1-5; V gene: TRBV5-6; clone size: NA; CDR3 protein: CASSSQQVTNQPQHF
J gene: TRBJ2-1; V gene: TRBV7-3; clone size: NA; CDR3 protein: CASSLRRIRDSGRHDEQFF
J gene: TRBJ1-4; V gene: TRBV19; clone size: NA; CDR3 protein: CASSATSVLILATNEKLFF
J gene: TRBJ1-2; V gene: TRBV5-4; clone size: NA; CDR3 protein: CASSLVRGEAYGYTF
J gene: TRBJ2-7; V gene: TRBV20-1; clone size: NA; CDR3 protein: CSASNLADPYEQYF
J gene: TRBJ1-1; V gene: TRBV28; clone size: NA; CDR3 protein: CASSLSGTGMRNTEAFF
J gene: TRBJ2-2; V gene: TRBV19; clone size: NA; CDR3 protein: CASNKGQGNTGELFF
J gene: TRBJ1-1; V gene: TRBV18; clone size: NA; CDR3 protein: CASSPTRNTEAFF
J gene: TRBJ2-1; V gene: TRBV4-2; clone size: NA; CDR3 protein: CASSQDRGTVYNEQFF
J gene: TRBJ2-2; V gene: TRBV4-3; clone size: NA; CDR3 protein: CASSQGRGLDTGELFF
J gene: TRBJ2-7; V gene: TRBV5-1; clone size: medium-sized; CDR3 protein: CASSPGATGGYEQYF
J gene: TRBJ1-5; V gene: TRBV28; clone size: NA; CDR3 protein: CASSLFNLRTGKRQPQHF
J gene: TRBJ2-3; V gene: TRBV3-1/TRBV3-2; clone size: NA; CDR3 protein: CASSPVGGRGTDTQYF
J gene: TRBJ2-2; V gene: TRBV15; clone size: NA; CDR3 protein: CATSRKASGVPGELFF